These 11 T cell receptor beta chains originate from one sample sequenced in a study of shared T cell receptors in the human thymus. The protocol was immunoSEQ multiplex PCR, while the TCRdb copy is restricted to in-frame clones and leaves out a portion. Of some 700,000 clones in the sample, approximately 85% were seen once. This same sample was also part of a study on human thymus T cells.

Sequencing input: thymocytes. The receptors shown here come from a girl in the first two years of life with a congenital heart defect.

V and J are TRBV19 and TRBJ1-2; possible D gene TRBD1, 5 bases. In germline, CDR1 is LNHDA, CDR2 SQIVND (reference sequence). The ends were cut back, 7 bases at V and 6 bases at J, with 27 bases in the middle. The length of the CDR3 is 17 residues. For the CDR3, the DNA is TGTGCCAGTACCATCGGGGGGGGTGGTTCGCAAGCCAATGGCTACACCTTC. It is translated as CASTIGGGGSQANGYTF.

The chain links TRBV13 to TRBJ1-1, with TRBD1 matching 8 bases. The length of the CDR3 is 15 residues. The V gene's germline CDR1 is PRHDT and CDR2 FYEKMQ (reference sequence). The trim removed 5 bases at V and 1 base at J, leaving 6 bases unmatched. CDR3 nucleotide sequence: TGTGCCAGCAGCAGACAGGGGAGGGCGAACACTGAAGCTTTCTTT. Translation gives CASSRQGRANTEAFF.

This chain links TRBV10-3 with TRBJ1-6, with unresolved D. Germline CDR1 reads ENHRY; CDR2 reads SYGVKD. Trimming left V 5 bases short and J 4 bases short, with 15 bases between. This CDR3 region has 16 residues. The CDR3 spells CAISQTSGHYNSPLHF. CDR3 DNA sequence: TGTGCCATCAGTCAAACATCAGGCCATTATAATTCACCCCTCCACTTT.

The chain couples TRBV4-3 to TRBJ1-4, with D tentatively TRBD1 (6 bases). The CDR3 extends over 18 amino acids. V gave up 3 bases and J gave up 2 bases, with 19 bases separating them. The germline CDR1 and CDR2 sequences are LGHNA and YSLEER. CDR3 DNA sequence: TGCGCCAGCAGCCAGGACGTCTACAGGGATTCGACTAATGAAAAACTGTTTTTT. It specifies CASSQDVYRDSTNEKLFF.

The V call is TRBV6-6, the J call TRBJ1-4; D not resolved. V dropped 2 bases and J dropped 7 bases, with 17 bases sitting between them. The CDR3 spans 16 residues. Germline V gives CDR1 MNHNY, CDR2 SVGAGI (reference sequence). The CDR3 bases are TGTGCCAGCAGTTACCCCGGGGAGCGGGGTGCTGAAAAACTGTTTTTT. It specifies CASSYPGERGAEKLFF.

The chain carries TRBV29-1 and TRBJ2-7; 9 bases match TRBD1. Unmatched junction bases numbered 14, after V lost 6 bases and J lost 5 bases. This CDR3 contains 15 residues. From germline, CDR1 is SQVTM and CDR2 ANQGSEA. The CDR3 coding sequence is TGCAGCGTCATTCCGAGAGGGACAGGGAGAAACGAGCAGTACTTC. As protein: CSVIPRGTGRNEQYF.

The chain combines TRBV18 with TRBJ2-5; D unclear. V shed 4 bases and J shed 0 bases, with 9 bases lying between them. There are 14 residues in the CDR3. Germline V gene sequence: CDR1 KGHSH, CDR2 LQKENI. DNA of the CDR3: TGTGCCAGCTCACGCCAGATGTACCAAGAGACCCAGTACTTC. It codes for CASSRQMYQETQYF.

The chain has TRBV5-5 and TRBJ1-3; D ambiguous. V was cut by 5 bases and J by 0 bases, with 12 bases left in between. Looked up from germline, CDR1 is SGHKS and CDR2 is YYEKEE (reference sequence). This CDR3 region has 15 residues. DNA for the CDR3: TGTGCCAGCAGGCTGGCGGCAAGCTCTGGAAACACCATATATTTT. It codes for CASRLAASSGNTIYF. Looking up the rest from reference TRBV5-5 and TRBJ1-3 gives the full variable domain: DAGVTQSPTHLIKTRGQQVTLRCSPISGHKSVSWYQQVLGQGPQFIFQYYEKEERGRGNFPDRFSARQFPNYSSELNVNALLLGDSALYLCASRLAASSGNTIYFGEGSWLTVV.

The table lists this clone with a few counts. This chain joins TRBV4-3 and TRBJ1-2, with a tentative D call TRBD1 (6 bases). This CDR3 is 15 amino acids long. The germline V and J ends were trimmed by 4 bases and 3 bases, with 15 bases remaining between them. Germline CDR1 and CDR2: LGHNA and YSLEER. CDR3 sequence reads: CASSPPGGGDYGYTF. CDR3 DNA sequence: TGCGCCAGCAGCCCCCCGGGGGGGGGCGACTATGGCTACACCTTC.

This chain uses TRBV5-5 with TRBJ1-2; possibly TRBD1 for D (5 bases). Trimming took 5 bases from V and 5 from J, leaving 13 bases between them. The CDR3 length is 13 residues. CDR1 is SGHKS, CDR2 YYEKEE, per germline (reference sequence). CDR3 sequence (DNA): TGTGCCAGCAGGCCGCCTGGGGGGTATGGCTACACCTTC. Its translation is CASRPPGGYGYTF. Full variable domain (rest looked up from reference TRBV5-5 and TRBJ1-2): DAGVTQSPTHLIKTRGQQVTLRCSPISGHKSVSWYQQVLGQGPQFIFQYYEKEERGRGNFPDRFSARQFPNYSSELNVNALLLGDSALYLCASRPPGGYGYTFGSGTRLTVV.

There are a few counts of this clone. This chain joins TRBV6-5 and TRBJ2-6, with TRBD1 as a possible D gene (6 bases). The V gene lost 5 bases and the J gene lost 3 bases, with 8 bases spanning the gap. The length of the CDR3 is 14 residues. From germline, CDR1 is MNHEY and CDR2 SVGAGI. The DNA for the CDR3 is TGTGCCAGCAGTACAGGGTTTGGGGCCAACGTCCTGACTTTC. It codes for CASSTGFGANVLTF.